This passage covers 3 T cell receptor beta chains from one sample sequenced in a study of shared clonotypes between healthy human individuals. Profiled with immunoSEQ multiplex PCR; TCRdb holds only in-frame clones, not every one. The profile shows approximately 650,000 clones, roughly 96% of them singletons. Naive CD8 cells lacked CD45RO, underwent positive selection for CCR7 and left out terminally differentiated effector memory CD45RA+ cells. The material sequenced was naive CD8+ T cells sorted from blood. These receptors were obtained from a woman aged 30 to 39 in good health.

This clone was counted a few times. The rearrangement uses TRBV27 and TRBJ1-2; D unclear. The CDR3 loop spans 12 amino acids. Per the germline V gene, CDR1 is MNHEY and CDR2 is SMNVEV (reference sequence). With 5 bases removed from V and 8 bases from J, the gap between germline ends came to 12 bases. CDR3 nucleotides: TGTGCCAGCAGTAGTGGATCGATGGGCTACACCTTC. Its translation: CASSSGSMGYTF.

The chain links TRBV2 to TRBJ1-5; 8 nucleotides agree with TRBD1. With 1 base clipped from V and 1 base from J, the junction kept 3 bases outside the gene matches. Germline V gives CDR1 SNHLY, CDR2 FYNNEI. The CDR3 length is 16 residues. The CDR3 reads CASSEVRTGSNQPQHF. CDR3 bases: TGTGCCAGCAGTGAAGTCCGGACAGGGAGCAATCAGCCCCAGCATTTT.

The table lists this clone with a count of one. The CDR3 loop is CATALNQGNSNQPQHF. The CDR3 DNA sequence: TGTGCCACCGCACTAAACCAGGGGAATAGCAATCAGCCCCAGCATTTT. This chain uses TRBV19 with TRBJ1-5; perhaps TRBD1 as D (6 bases). Germline V gene data show CDR1 as LNHDA and CDR2 as SQIVND (reference sequence). CDR3 length: 16 residues. V lost 10 bases and J lost 0, with 19 bases in between.